The 9 T cell receptor beta chains presented below share a single source sample, sequenced in a study of blood T cell repertoires in COVID-19. Libraries were prepared by immunoSEQ multiplex PCR; TCRdb keeps only in-frame clonotypes and omits some of them. The sample holds tens of thousands of clones, about nine tenths seen once. The specimen was peripheral blood. These receptors were taken from a human donor in a cohort sampled during active COVID-19.

The CDR3 spells CASSGQVNTEAFF. In DNA form, the CDR3 reads TGTGCCAGCAGCGGACAGGTGAACACTGAAGCTTTCTTT. This chain joins TRBV9 and TRBJ1-1; a possible D gene is TRBD1 (6 bases). The CDR3 is made up of 13 amino acids. Germline V gives CDR1 SGDLS, CDR2 YYNGEE. The V end lost 3 bases, the J end lost 0 bases, and 6 bases lay between the germline ends.

The chain links TRBV4-1 to TRBJ2-7; TRBD1 agrees at 9 bases. CDR3 length: 16 amino acids. CDR1 is MGHRA, CDR2 YSYEKL, per germline. Losses at the gene ends were 5 bases for V and 4 bases for J; bases not matched to a gene: 12. CDR3 DNA: TGCGCCAGCAGCGAAAGTAGGAGGACAGGGGATTACGAGCAGTACTTC. Translating it yields CASSESRRTGDYEQYF.

This chain links TRBV15 with TRBJ2-1, with 10 bases aligning to TRBD1. Looked up from germline, CDR1 is LNHNV and CDR2 is YYDKDF (reference sequence). The V and J ends lost 0 bases and 2 bases, in that order; junction bases with no gene match: 4. The CDR3 consists of 17 residues. This CDR3 is CATSRDTGTGAYNEQFF. The CDR3 bases are TGTGCCACCAGCAGAGACACCGGGACAGGGGCCTACAATGAGCAGTTCTTC.

The V call is TRBV6-2 or TRBV6-3, the J call TRBJ2-1, with D possibly being TRBD2 (6 bases). Per germline, CDR1 MNHEY and CDR2 SVGEGT. V gave up 5 bases and J gave up 2 bases, with 13 bases separating them. The CDR3 runs to 15 residues. The CDR3 spells CASSRGTDPYNEQFF. The CDR3 DNA is TGTGCCAGCAGTAGAGGGACTGACCCCTACAATGAGCAGTTCTTC.

The CDR3 is CASSHTGGPGELFF. For the CDR3, the DNA is TGCGCCAGCAGCCATACAGGGGGCCCCGGGGAGCTGTTTTTT. V and J are TRBV4-3 and TRBJ2-2; TRBD1 agrees at 9 bases. This CDR3 has 14 amino acids. Germline trimming cut 3 bases from V and 6 bases from J; bases unmatched to any gene: 2. The germline gives CDR1 LGHNA, CDR2 YSLEER.

This clone was seen a few times. This chain connects TRBV19 to TRBJ1-3; maybe TRBD1 (6 bases). CDR3 length: 15 amino acids. The V end was cut by 9 bases, the J end by 0 bases, with 15 bases between. CDR1 and CDR2 (germline): LNHDA, SQIVND (reference sequence). CDR3 amino acids: CASRQVLYSGNTIYF. For the CDR3, the DNA is TGTGCCAGCAGACAGGTCCTCTACTCTGGAAACACCATATATTTT.

V is TRBV7-9 and J is TRBJ2-6; D may be TRBD1 (5 bases). Germline V lookup: CDR1 SEHNR, CDR2 FQNEAQ (reference sequence). The CDR3 extends over 15 amino acids. The V gene lost 4 bases and the J gene lost 4 bases, with 11 bases spanning the gap. The CDR3 DNA sequence: TGTGCCAGCAGCTCAAGGGGTACCGGGGCCAACGTCCTGACTTTC. Translating gives CASSSRGTGANVLTF.

This rearrangement joins TRBV5-6 to TRBJ1-2; no firm D call. This CDR3 has 12 residues. V lost 0 bases, J lost 8 bases, and 8 bases lay in between. CDR1 is SGHDT and CDR2 is YYEEEE in the germline V gene. DNA of the CDR3: TGTGCCAGCAGCTTGGAACCGGGAGGCTACACCTTC. Encoded protein: CASSLEPGGYTF.

The gene calls are TRBV11-2 and TRBJ1-1; D is perhaps TRBD1 (5 bases). The ends were cut back, 5 bases at V and 4 bases at J, with 11 bases in the middle. From germline, CDR1 is SGHAT and CDR2 FQNNGV. The CDR3 totals 13 residues. CDR3 loop: CASSQQGSTEAFF. Written as DNA, the CDR3 is TGTGCCAGCAGCCAGCAGGGTTCCACTGAAGCTTTCTTT. The entire variable domain, with the rest obtained from reference TRBV11-2 and TRBJ1-1, is as follows: EAGVAQSPRYKIIEKRQSVAFWCNPISGHATLYWYQQILGQGPKLLIQFQNNGVVDDSQLPKDRFSAERLKGVDSTLKIQPAKLEDSAVYLCASSQQGSTEAFFGQGTRLTVV.